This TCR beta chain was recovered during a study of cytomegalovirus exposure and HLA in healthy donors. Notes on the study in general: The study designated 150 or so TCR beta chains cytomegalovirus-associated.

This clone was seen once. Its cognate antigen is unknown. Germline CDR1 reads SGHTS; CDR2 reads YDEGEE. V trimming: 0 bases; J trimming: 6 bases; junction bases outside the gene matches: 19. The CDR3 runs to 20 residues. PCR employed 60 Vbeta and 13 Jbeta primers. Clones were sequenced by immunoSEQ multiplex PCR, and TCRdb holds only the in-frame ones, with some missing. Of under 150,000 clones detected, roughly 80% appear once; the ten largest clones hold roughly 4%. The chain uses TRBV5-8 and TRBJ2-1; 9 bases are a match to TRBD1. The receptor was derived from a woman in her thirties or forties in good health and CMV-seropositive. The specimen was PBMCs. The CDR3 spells CASSLAIRDRALFKGNEQFF. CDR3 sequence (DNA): TGTGCCAGCAGCTTGGCCATTCGGGACAGGGCACTCTTTAAAGGCAATGAGCAGTTCTTC.